The 9 T cell receptor beta chains presented below share a single source sample, sequenced in a study of blood T cell repertoires in COVID-19. Assay: immunoSEQ multiplex PCR; the TCRdb copy retains only in-frame clones and omits some. The top ten clones hold about 5.2% of a sample with 70,000 to 95,000 clones, 80% to 90% of them seen once. Sequenced material: peripheral blood. Source of these receptors: a woman over 75 with active COVID-19.

V and J are TRBV2 and TRBJ1-5; D unresolved. With 5 bases removed from V and 4 bases from J, the gap between germline ends came to 9 bases. Germline V lookup: CDR1 SNHLY, CDR2 FYNNEI. This CDR3 has 13 amino acids. The CDR3 nucleotides read TGTGCCAGCAGTCGGGGTGAAAATCAGCCCCAGCATTTT. Protein: CASSRGENQPQHF.

This clone was observed a single time. This sequence joins TRBV9 and TRBJ2-3; TRBD2 agrees at 10 bases. V dropped 1 base and J dropped 4; count of bases not matched to a gene: 9. Germline V CDR1 and CDR2: SGDLS, YYNGEE. The length of the CDR3 is 17 residues. CDR3 coding DNA: TGTGCCAGCAGCGTAAACCCTAGCGGGAGTTACTCAGATACGCAGTATTTT. It is translated as CASSVNPSGSYSDTQYF.

The V and J genes are TRBV5-4 and TRBJ2-1; 7 positions agree with TRBD2. V trimming: 4 bases; J trimming: 4 bases; junction bases outside the gene matches: 8. The CDR3 covers 15 residues. Germline assignment: CDR1 SGHNT and CDR2 YYREEE (reference sequence). The CDR3 DNA sequence: TGTGCCAGCAGCCCAAGGACTAGTCGGTACAATGAGCAGTTCTTC. Residues: CASSPRTSRYNEQFF. The full variable domain, completed using reference TRBV5-4 and TRBJ2-1, is ETGVTQSPTHLIKTRGQQVTLRCSSQSGHNTVSWYQQALGQGPQFIFQYYREEENGRGNFPPRFSGLQFPNYSSELNVNALELDDSALYLCASSPRTSRYNEQFFGPGTRLTVL.

V is TRBV20-1 and J is TRBJ2-3, with 8 bases matching TRBD1. The CDR3 runs 16 residues. With 3 bases clipped from V and 8 bases from J, the junction kept 16 bases outside the gene matches. Germline CDR1 DFQATT, CDR2 SNEGSKA (reference sequence). CDR3 nucleotide sequence: TGCAGTGCTAGTCCACGCGACAGGGGCCCTCGGGGTACGCAGTATTTT. Encoded protein: CSASPRDRGPRGTQYF.

The J gene is TRBJ2-2, the V gene TRBV3-1 (or the pseudogene TRBV3-2), with D possibly TRBD1 on 6 matching bases. Trimming stripped 7 bases from V and 2 bases from J, with 20 bases between. Germline V gene sequence: CDR1 LGHDT, CDR2 YNNKEL (reference sequence). The CDR3 is 17 amino acids. The CDR3 sequence: CASTNKQGRKNTGELFF. The DNA of the CDR3 is TGTGCCAGCACCAACAAACAGGGCCGTAAAAACACCGGGGAGCTGTTTTTT.

In its sample, this clone was seen once. The chain has TRBV6-1 and TRBJ1-2; D is unresolved. Trimming shortened V by 0 bases and J by 3 bases, and 8 bases separated the two germline ends. Germline V CDR1 and CDR2: MNHNS, SASEGT. The CDR3 extends over 14 amino acids. CDR3 nucleotides: TGTGCCAGCAGTGAAGCGAGTCCATACTATGGCTACACCTTC. Translated: CASSEASPYYGYTF.

J is TRBJ2-1 and V is TRBV2; D uncertain. Per germline, CDR1 SNHLY and CDR2 FYNNEI. Trimming removed 6 bases at V and 14 bases at J, with 14 bases between. The CDR3 runs 11 residues. This chain's CDR3 is CASRVSVDEFF. The CDR3 coding sequence is TGTGCCAGCAGGGTGTCCGTAGATGAGTTCTTC.

The V call is TRBV19, the J call TRBJ2-1; 7 bases align to TRBD2. The CDR3 sequence is 15 residues long. J was trimmed by 3 bases and V by 7 bases; bases with no gene match: 9. CDR1 and CDR2 (germline): LNHDA, SQIVND (reference sequence). CDR3 sequence: CASKPAGDNYNEQFF. DNA for the CDR3: TGTGCCAGTAAGCCGGCGGGAGACAACTACAATGAGCAGTTCTTC. Combining the CDR3 with reference TRBV19 and TRBJ2-1 gives the whole variable domain DGGITQSPKYLFRKEGQNVTLSCEQNLNHDAMYWYRQDPGQGLRLIYYSQIVNDFQKGDIAEGYSVSREKKESFPLTVTSAQKNPTAFYLCASKPAGDNYNEQFFGPGTRLTVL.

This chain connects TRBV9 to TRBJ2-2, with 11 bases aligning to TRBD2. Germline V lookup: CDR1 SGDLS, CDR2 YYNGEE. The V gene end was trimmed by 0 bases and the J gene end by 0 bases; junction bases not matched to a gene: 4. This CDR3 has 18 residues. The CDR3 loop is CASSVARLAGTNTGELFF. Written as DNA, the CDR3 is TGTGCCAGCAGCGTAGCCCGACTAGCGGGAACGAACACCGGGGAGCTGTTTTTT.